This TCR beta chain was found in a study of blood T cell repertoires in COVID-19. Researchers sorted participants into cohorts using their self-reported clinical history. As originally analysed: Nucleated cell number was recorded as an estimate derived from reference gene primer amplification. The table came from immunoSEQ multiplex PCR; TCRdb's copy has only in-frame clones and leaves some out. Clone size and V and J calls were adopted from that table, with D and trimming inferred from the DNA. Of approximately 270,000 clones in the sample, 75% to 90% are singletons; the top ten hold over 4%. The germline V gene has CDR1 ENHRY and CDR2 SYGVKD. The trim removed 4 bases at V and 7 bases at J, leaving 4 bases unmatched. The CDR3 has 14 residues.

Specimen: PBMCs or T cells enriched from blood (not recorded which). The clonotype was recovered from a woman between 25 and 40 years old with acute COVID-19. This chain uses TRBV10-3 with TRBJ1-5, with 10 bases identical to TRBD1. CDR3 coding DNA: TGTGCCATCAGTGGGGACAGGGGAGACCAGCCCCAGCATTTT. Translation gives CAISGDRGDQPQHF.